This TCR beta chain is from a study of blood T cell repertoires in COVID-19 (TCRdb year 2020). About the investigation overall: The collaborator samples originated in the United States, Italy and Spain and spanned the acute and convalescent phases of COVID-19. A de-identified subject ID, COVID-19 status, age in years and sex were almost always included in the sample metadata. Where HLA class I and class II types were available, the types were taken from metadata supplied by the sample provider, not from assay-based typing. The samples were drawn from the first 160 participants of the ongoing ImmuneRACE study and from 950 to 1,500 subjects provided by 6 global collaborators. The prospective study material was composed of cDNA or gDNA derived from T cells, B-cell-depleted T cells, or PBMCs. A freely available public database, intended as a resource for researchers studying the immune response to SARS-CoV-2, is where the repertoires were released. Deeply sampled blood TCRbeta repertoires from subjects exposed to, actively infected with, or recovered from COVID-19 were included in the dataset. Study-level results and caveats: The amount of clinical and demographic metadata varied by source and participant and was provided uncurated.

TCRbeta CDR3 regions were amplified from genomic DNA by means of the immunoSEQ Assay, a bias-controlled multiplex PCR. On the authors' methods: The number of nucleated cells in each sample was estimated from the amplification of reference gene primers within the assay. To quantify the absolute abundance of each unique TCRbeta CDR3 rearrangement, sequence reads were collapsed and filtered. For each sample, productive Simpson clonality was calculated as the square root of Simpson's diversity index over productive rearrangements. The immuneACCESS repertoire file appears here via TCRdb, limited to in-frame rearrangements. These files lack a portion of the clones; in checked studies, under half of the deficit traces to unresolved V genes, and the cause of the others is not known. The V and J calls and clone size come from that table; D and trimming were worked out from the DNA. A total of about 170,000 clones appear in this sample, around 85% of them only once. Jointly, the top ten make up 0.95% to 1.5% of the sample.

As for this clone: Its antigen target is currently unknown. The input lacks base qualities; no much larger clone sits a single base away.

Samples from volunteer blood donors who had recovered from COVID-19 were contributed by a second Seattle source. Each collaborating institution followed its own protocols to collect whole blood in K2EDTA tubes. For TCRbeta analysis, collaborators shipped samples as frozen whole blood, isolated PBMCs, or DNA extracted from either of those sample types. Its CDR3 holds 15 amino acids, cysteine through phenylalanine. The CDR3 DNA has 45 bases and is translated from base 1. The junction shows trimming of 4 bases on V and 2 bases on J, plus 12 bases between the germline ends. The germline V gene encodes CDR1 SGHNT and CDR2 YYREEE (reference sequence).

The receptor comes from a man in his 60s who had recovered from COVID-19. Recombination linked TRBV5-4 to TRBJ2-2; TRBD1 is perhaps the D gene, given 6 matching bases. Input material: peripheral blood. Here the CDR3 is given as CASSIDGTNTGELFF. The DNA sequence reads TGTGCCAGCAGCATTGACGGGACAAACACCGGGGAGCTGTTTTTT.